This passage covers 22 T cell receptor beta chains from one sample sequenced in a study of shared clonotypes between healthy human individuals. Produced via immunoSEQ multiplex PCR; TCRdb's table is partial and in-frame only. Here the sample spans 780,000 or so clones, 72% being singletons. The sequenced sample was memory CD4+ T cells sorted from blood. Subset reported: CD45RA-negative fraction. These receptors were collected from a woman in her twenties or thirties in good health.

The rearrangement links TRBV6-5 to TRBJ1-1; D is ambiguous. The CDR3 runs to 15 residues. V lost 6 bases and J lost 1, with 15 bases in between. Germline lookup yields CDR1 MNHEY and CDR2 SVGAGI. The CDR3 bases are TGTGCCAGCAGCCGGGAGGGTACTGGGAACACTGAAGCTTTCTTT. This translates into CASSREGTGNTEAFF.

The rearrangement joins TRBV6-6 to TRBJ1-1; D remains unclear. Trimming took 6 bases from V and 0 from J, leaving 11 bases between them. The CDR3 extends over 14 amino acids. Germline-derived CDR1 and CDR2 are MNHNY and SVGAGI (reference sequence). CDR3 in amino acids: CASRGLNLNTEAFF. Here the CDR3 DNA reads TGTGCCAGCAGAGGACTCAATCTGAACACTGAAGCTTTCTTT.

This clone has just one count. The genes are TRBV7-9 and TRBJ2-2; the D is unclear. Germline-derived CDR1 and CDR2 are SEHNR and FQNEAQ (reference sequence). Trimming cost V 10 bases and J 4 bases, with 13 bases left between them. CDR3 length equals 13 residues. CDR3: CATRLTPTGELFF. The CDR3 nucleotides read TGTGCCACCCGCCTTACTCCCACCGGGGAGCTGTTTTTT.

To note about this clone: The same CDR3 arises from other DNA sequences in this sample as well. The gene calls are TRBV6-5 and TRBJ2-1; D is tentatively TRBD1 or TRBD2 (6 bases each). The germline V and J ends were trimmed by 5 bases and 4 bases, with 12 bases remaining between them. There are 14 residues in the CDR3. Germline V gives CDR1 MNHEY, CDR2 SVGAGI. The CDR3 protein is CASSRQGGYNEQFF. Here the CDR3 DNA reads TGTGCCAGCAGTCGTCAAGGGGGGTACAATGAGCAGTTCTTC.

V gene TRBV4-1 combines with J gene TRBJ1-1, with 8 bases matching TRBD1. The V segment lost 4 bases and the J segment 2 bases; nucleotides outside the gene matches: 6. Germline-derived CDR1 and CDR2 are MGHRA and YSYEKL. This CDR3 has 15 amino acids. DNA for the CDR3: TGCGCCAGCAGCCGGGCGACAGGGGCCAACACTGAAGCTTTCTTT. Translation gives CASSRATGANTEAFF.

Only a few counts were recorded for this clone. This rearrangement joins TRBV10-1 to TRBJ2-2, with a possible D match to TRBD2 (6 bases). Germline V CDR1 and CDR2: WNHNN, SYGVQD (reference sequence). V lost 10 bases and J lost 8, with 11 bases in between. The CDR3 loop spans 11 amino acids. The CDR3, as DNA: TGCGCCAACCTTCGGGGGGGGGAGCTGTTTTTT. Its translation is CANLRGGELFF.

This chain links TRBV5-4 with TRBJ2-3; D might be TRBD1 (6 bases). CDR1 is SGHNT and CDR2 is YYREEE in the germline V gene (reference sequence). The CDR3 has 15 residues. V gave up 1 base and J gave up 5 bases, with 14 bases separating them. The CDR3 sequence: CASSLFRGLGDTQYF. The CDR3 DNA follows: TGTGCCAGCAGCTTGTTCAGGGGCCTAGGAGATACGCAGTATTTT. Using reference TRBV5-4 and TRBJ2-3 for the parts outside the CDR3, the full variable domain is ETGVTQSPTHLIKTRGQQVTLRCSSQSGHNTVSWYQQALGQGPQFIFQYYREEENGRGNFPPRFSGLQFPNYSSELNVNALELDDSALYLCASSLFRGLGDTQYFGPGTRLTVL.

CDR3 amino acids: CASSESRGKSYEQYF. The CDR3 DNA reads TGTGCCAGCAGTGAAAGCAGGGGTAAATCCTACGAGCAGTACTTC. The J gene is TRBJ2-7, the V gene TRBV6-1; D possibly corresponds to TRBD1 (6 bases). Germline values: CDR1 MNHNS, CDR2 SASEGT. The CDR3 is 15 residues long. Trimming removed 2 bases at V and 1 base at J, with 12 bases between.

The chain joins TRBV19 to TRBJ2-5; 9 bases line up with TRBD1. Germline loops: CDR1 LNHDA, CDR2 SQIVND (reference sequence). This CDR3 comprises 16 residues. V trimming: 5 bases; J trimming: 5 bases; junction bases outside the gene matches: 12. The CDR3 DNA reads TGTGCCAGTAGTGGGCCCGGGACAGGGTTTCAGGAGACCCAGTACTTC. This translates into CASSGPGTGFQETQYF.

J is TRBJ1-5 and V is TRBV5-5; a possible D gene is TRBD1 (6 bases). Germline V gene data show CDR1 as SGHKS and CDR2 as YYEKEE (reference sequence). The CDR3 totals 16 residues. Trimming cost V 0 bases and J 0 bases, with 10 bases left between them. CDR3 loop: CASSLGRTDSNQPQHF. The CDR3 nucleotides are TGTGCCAGCAGCTTGGGGCGGACAGATAGCAATCAGCCCCAGCATTTT.

The chain employs TRBV18 and TRBJ1-5; D is unresolved. The CDR3 is made up of 15 amino acids. The V end was cut by 3 bases, the J end by 3 bases, with 12 bases between. The germline gives CDR1 KGHSH, CDR2 LQKENI. CDR3 in amino acids: CASSPGSDFNQPQHF. The CDR3 region has the DNA TGTGCCAGCTCACCGGGCAGCGATTTCAATCAGCCCCAGCATTTT.

Only one count was recorded for this clone. The rearrangement links TRBV18 to TRBJ2-1; D is possibly TRBD2 (6 bases). The CDR3 sequence is 15 residues long. Trimming took 4 bases from V and 9 from J, leaving 19 bases between them. Germline CDR1 is KGHSH and CDR2 is LQKENI. DNA for the CDR3: TGTGCCAGCTCACAAAGGACTAAGAGGCGTGGTGAGCAGTTCTTC. Encoded protein: CASSQRTKRRGEQFF. Combining the CDR3 with reference TRBV18 and TRBJ2-1 gives the whole variable domain NAGVMQNPRHLVRRRGQEARLRCSPMKGHSHVYWYRQLPEEGLKFMVYLQKENIIDESGMPKERFSAEFPKEGPSILRIQQVVRGDSAAYFCASSQRTKRRGEQFFGPGTRLTVL.

In regard to this clone: Other DNA sequences in the same sample also yield this CDR3. The chain has TRBV27 and TRBJ2-7, with 11 positions matching TRBD1. This CDR3 spans 13 amino acids. From germline, CDR1 is MNHEY and CDR2 SMNVEV (reference sequence). With 4 bases clipped from V and 6 bases from J, the junction kept 2 bases outside the gene matches. The chain's CDR3 is CASSSGQGGEQYF. CDR3 nucleotides: TGTGCCAGCAGTTCGGGACAGGGGGGCGAGCAGTACTTC.

This clone was counted a single time. The chain couples TRBV11-2 to TRBJ2-5; possibly TRBD2 for D (5 bases). This CDR3 contains 14 residues. The V gene's germline CDR1 is SGHAT and CDR2 FQNNGV. Trimming pared 1 base from V and 2 bases from J, leaving 8 bases between. CDR3 coding DNA: TGTGCCAGCAGCTTAGGACTACTACAAGAGACCCAGTACTTC. As protein: CASSLGLLQETQYF.

This clone was counted a few times. The rearrangement uses TRBV5-1 and TRBJ1-1, with D perhaps TRBD1 (6 bases). The CDR3 is 16 residues long. V was pared by 4 bases and J by 0 bases, with 16 bases between. Germline CDR1 reads SGHRS; CDR2 reads YFSETQ. CDR3 loop: CASSQGMEGLNTEAFF. Written as DNA, the CDR3 is TGCGCCAGCAGCCAGGGGATGGAGGGGCTGAACACTGAAGCTTTCTTT.

This rearrangement joins TRBV4-1 to TRBJ1-3; no reliable D call. V lost 2 bases and J lost 0, with 14 bases in between. Germline CDR1 reads MGHRA; CDR2 reads YSYEKL. CDR3 length equals 17 residues. DNA of the CDR3: TGCGCCAGCAGCCAACAGATGTCACGCCGCTCTGGAAACACCATATATTTT. The encoded protein is CASSQQMSRRSGNTIYF.

This sequence joins TRBV29-1 and TRBJ2-3; D remains unclear. The V end was cut by 7 bases, the J end by 3 bases, with 11 bases between. The CDR3 has 12 amino acids. Germline V gives CDR1 SQVTM, CDR2 ANQGSEA. In DNA form, the CDR3 reads TGCAGCGAGGGTAAACAGACAGATACGCAGTATTTT. It is translated as CSEGKQTDTQYF.

The CDR3: CASRQQGFPTNEKLFF. CDR3 coding DNA: TGTGCCAGCAGGCAACAGGGTTTCCCAACTAATGAAAAACTGTTTTTT. The V and J genes are TRBV28 and TRBJ1-4; a weak D match, TRBD1 (6 bases). Germline V gives CDR1 MDHEN, CDR2 SYDVKM. Trimming removed 6 bases from V and 0 bases from J, with 14 bases in between. The CDR3 runs 16 residues.

The chain couples TRBV2 to TRBJ2-5, with D possibly TRBD2 on 7 matching bases. This CDR3 is 14 amino acids long. The germline gives CDR1 SNHLY, CDR2 FYNNEI. The V end was cut by 3 bases, the J end by 5 bases, with 13 bases between. The DNA of the CDR3 is TGTGCCAGCAGTGAGCAGGGGCGGGAGGAGACCCAGTACTTC. Its protein is CASSEQGREETQYF.

The J gene is TRBJ1-2, the V gene TRBV2; maybe TRBD1 (6 bases). Germline-derived CDR1 and CDR2 are SNHLY and FYNNEI. The germline V and J ends were trimmed by 0 bases and 4 bases, with 15 bases remaining between them. This CDR3 comprises 16 residues. CDR3 nucleotide sequence: TGTGCCAGCAGTGAAGCTGGATGGGGGCAGAGCTATGGCTACACCTTC. Its protein product is CASSEAGWGQSYGYTF.

V usage is TRBV10-2 and J usage is TRBJ1-2; D is unresolved. Germline lookup yields CDR1 WSHSY and CDR2 SAAADI. V was trimmed by 1 base and J by 4 bases, leaving 7 bases between them. This CDR3 comprises 13 residues. In nucleotides, the CDR3 is TGCGCCAGCAGTGAGTTACAGCCCTATGGCTACACCTTC. Its translation is CASSELQPYGYTF.

The chain is built from TRBV4-1 and TRBJ2-2; D may correspond to TRBD1 or TRBD2 (5 bases each). CDR1 MGHRA and CDR2 YSYEKL come from the germline V gene. This CDR3 is 18 amino acids long. Trimming removed 4 bases from V and 5 bases from J, with 23 bases in between. DNA for the CDR3: TGCGCCAGCAGCCCAGCTGACGGGGCCGCTCTATGGACCGGGGAGCTGTTTTTT. Its translation is CASSPADGAALWTGELFF.